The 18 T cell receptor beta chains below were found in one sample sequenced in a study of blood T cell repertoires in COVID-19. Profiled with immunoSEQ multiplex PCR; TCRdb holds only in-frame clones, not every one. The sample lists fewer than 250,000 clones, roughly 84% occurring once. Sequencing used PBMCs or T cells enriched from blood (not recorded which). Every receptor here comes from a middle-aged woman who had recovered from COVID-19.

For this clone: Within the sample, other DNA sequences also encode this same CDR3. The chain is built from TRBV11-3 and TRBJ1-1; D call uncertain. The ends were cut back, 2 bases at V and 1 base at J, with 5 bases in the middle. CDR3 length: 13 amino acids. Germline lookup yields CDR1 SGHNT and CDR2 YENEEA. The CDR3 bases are TGTGCCAGCAGCTTAAACAGGAACACTGAAGCTTTCTTT. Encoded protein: CASSLNRNTEAFF.

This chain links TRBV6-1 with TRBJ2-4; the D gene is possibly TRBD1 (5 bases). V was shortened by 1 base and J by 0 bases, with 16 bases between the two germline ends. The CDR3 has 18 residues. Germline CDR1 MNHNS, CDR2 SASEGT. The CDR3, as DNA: TGTGCCAGCAGTGAAGATCCAGGGATAAAGATAGCCAAAAACATTCAGTACTTC. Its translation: CASSEDPGIKIAKNIQYF.

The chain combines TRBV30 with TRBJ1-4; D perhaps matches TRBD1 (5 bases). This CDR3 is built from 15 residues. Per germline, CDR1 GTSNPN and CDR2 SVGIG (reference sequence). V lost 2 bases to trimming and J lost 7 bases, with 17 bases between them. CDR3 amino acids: CAWSPRVVQAEKLFF. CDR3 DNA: TGTGCCTGGAGTCCACGAGTGGTACAGGCTGAAAAACTGTTTTTT.

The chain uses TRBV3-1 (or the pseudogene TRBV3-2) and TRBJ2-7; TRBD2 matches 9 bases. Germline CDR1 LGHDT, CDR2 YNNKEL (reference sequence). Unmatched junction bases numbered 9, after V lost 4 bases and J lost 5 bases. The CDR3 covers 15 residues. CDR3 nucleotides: TGTGCCAGCAGCCTCGCGGGAGGGCCGGGCCACGAGCAGTACGTC. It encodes CASSLAGGPGHEQYV.

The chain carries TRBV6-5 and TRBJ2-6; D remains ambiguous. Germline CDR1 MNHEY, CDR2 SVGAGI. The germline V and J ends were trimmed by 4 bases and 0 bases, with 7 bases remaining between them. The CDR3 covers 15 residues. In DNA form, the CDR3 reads TGTGCCAGCAGTTTGTCCCTCTCTGGGGCCAACGTCCTGACTTTC. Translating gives CASSLSLSGANVLTF.

The CDR3 region has the DNA TGTGCCAGCAGATCGGATGGAGATGAGCAGTTCTTC. Its protein product is CASRSDGDEQFF. The V gene is TRBV4-2, the J gene TRBJ2-1; D not certain. CDR3 size: 12 residues. V lost 6 bases to trimming and J lost 8 bases, with 11 bases between them. Germline loops: CDR1 LGHNA, CDR2 YNFKEQ.

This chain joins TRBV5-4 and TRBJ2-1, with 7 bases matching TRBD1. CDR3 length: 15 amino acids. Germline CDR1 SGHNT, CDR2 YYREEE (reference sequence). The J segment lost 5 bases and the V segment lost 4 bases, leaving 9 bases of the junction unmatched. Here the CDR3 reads CASSLKTGLNNEQFF. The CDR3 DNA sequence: TGTGCCAGCAGCCTAAAGACAGGGTTGAACAATGAGCAGTTCTTC.

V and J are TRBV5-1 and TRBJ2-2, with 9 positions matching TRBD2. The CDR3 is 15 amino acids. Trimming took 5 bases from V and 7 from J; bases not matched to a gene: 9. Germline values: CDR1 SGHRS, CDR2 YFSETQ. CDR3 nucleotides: TGCGCCAGCAGTCCCATAGCGGGAGACAGCGGGGAGCTGTTTTTT. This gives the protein CASSPIAGDSGELFF.

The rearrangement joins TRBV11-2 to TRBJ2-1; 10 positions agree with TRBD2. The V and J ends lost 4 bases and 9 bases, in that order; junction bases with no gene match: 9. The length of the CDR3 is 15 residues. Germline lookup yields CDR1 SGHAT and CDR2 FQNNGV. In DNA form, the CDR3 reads TGTGCCAGCAGCTCCCTAGCGGGAGCTCAAATTGAGCAGTTCTTC. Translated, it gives CASSSLAGAQIEQFF.

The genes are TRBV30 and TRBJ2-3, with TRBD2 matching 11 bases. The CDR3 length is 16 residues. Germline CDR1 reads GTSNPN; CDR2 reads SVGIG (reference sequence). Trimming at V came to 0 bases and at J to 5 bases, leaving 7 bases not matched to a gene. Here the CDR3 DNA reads TGTGCCTGGAGTGTTAAATTACTAGCGGGAGTAGATACGCAGTATTTT. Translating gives CAWSVKLLAGVDTQYF. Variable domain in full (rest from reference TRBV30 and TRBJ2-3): SQTIHQWPATLVQPVGSPLSLECTVEGTSNPNLYWYRQAAGRGLQLLFYSVGIGQISSEVPQNLSASRPQDRQFILSSKKLLLSDSGFYLCAWSVKLLAGVDTQYFGPGTRLTVL.

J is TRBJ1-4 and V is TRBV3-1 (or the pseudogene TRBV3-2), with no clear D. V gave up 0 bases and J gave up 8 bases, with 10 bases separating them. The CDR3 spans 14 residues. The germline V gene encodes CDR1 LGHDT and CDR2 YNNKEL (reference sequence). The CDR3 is CASSQDATREKLFF. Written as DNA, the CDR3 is TGTGCCAGCAGCCAAGACGCCACACGAGAAAAACTGTTTTTT.

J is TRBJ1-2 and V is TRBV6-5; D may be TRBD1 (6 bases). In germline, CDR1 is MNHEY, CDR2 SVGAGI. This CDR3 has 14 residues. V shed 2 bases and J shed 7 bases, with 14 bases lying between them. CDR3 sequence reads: CASSYNRAARGYTF. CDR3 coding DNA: TGTGCCAGCAGTTACAACAGGGCGGCTCGTGGCTACACCTTC.

In DNA form, the CDR3 reads TGTGCCAGCAGCCAAGCGCTTAGGCTAGCGGGAGGAAACGAGCAGTACTTC. This encodes CASSQALRLAGGNEQYF. This sequence joins TRBV3-1 (or the pseudogene TRBV3-2) and TRBJ2-7; 11 bases match TRBD2. Germline CDR1 is LGHDT and CDR2 is YNNKEL (reference sequence). J was trimmed by 5 bases and V by 1 base; bases with no gene match: 10. The CDR3 is 17 residues long.

CDR3 amino acids: CASSPDRGDYNSPLHF. CDR3 DNA sequence: TGTGCCAGCTCACCGGACAGGGGGGATTATAATTCACCCCTCCACTTT. The rearrangement uses TRBV18 and TRBJ1-6, with 10 bases fitting TRBD1. The CDR3 consists of 16 residues. The germline gives CDR1 KGHSH, CDR2 LQKENI. V shed 3 bases and J 4 bases; nucleotides not matched to a gene: 3. The full variable domain, rest sourced from reference TRBV18 and TRBJ1-6, is NAGVMQNPRHLVRRRGQEARLRCSPMKGHSHVYWYRQLPEEGLKFMVYLQKENIIDESGMPKERFSAEFPKEGPSILRIQQVVRGDSAAYFCASSPDRGDYNSPLHFGNGTRLTVT.

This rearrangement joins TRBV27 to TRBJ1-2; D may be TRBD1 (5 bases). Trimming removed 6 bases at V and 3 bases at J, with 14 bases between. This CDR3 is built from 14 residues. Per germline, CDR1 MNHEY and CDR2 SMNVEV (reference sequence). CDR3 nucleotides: TGTGCCAGCAGCGAGACTGCAGGGTACTATGGCTACACCTTC. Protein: CASSETAGYYGYTF.

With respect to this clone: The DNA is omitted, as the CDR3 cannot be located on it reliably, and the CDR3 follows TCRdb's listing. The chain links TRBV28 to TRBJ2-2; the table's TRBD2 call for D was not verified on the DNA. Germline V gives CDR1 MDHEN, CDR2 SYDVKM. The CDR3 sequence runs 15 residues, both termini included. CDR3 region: CASSLWGGAPGSCFF.

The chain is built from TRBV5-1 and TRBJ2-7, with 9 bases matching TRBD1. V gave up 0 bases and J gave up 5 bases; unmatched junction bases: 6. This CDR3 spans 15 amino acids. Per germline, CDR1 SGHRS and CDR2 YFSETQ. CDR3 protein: CASSLEGTGRDEQYF. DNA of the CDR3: TGCGCCAGCAGCTTGGAGGGGACAGGGAGAGACGAGCAGTACTTC.

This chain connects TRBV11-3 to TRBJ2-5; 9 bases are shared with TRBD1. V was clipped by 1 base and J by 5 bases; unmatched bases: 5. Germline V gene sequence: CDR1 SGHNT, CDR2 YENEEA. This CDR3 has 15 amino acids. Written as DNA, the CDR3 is TGTGCCAGCAGCTTAGTGGGACAGGGATCGGAGACCCAGTACTTC. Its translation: CASSLVGQGSETQYF.